The sequence of this TCR beta chain was determined in a study of T cell clonotyping in hematopoietic cell transplantation. Study-wide findings and caveats: Pathologically expanded recipient clonotypes increased progressively from day 30 to day 180 as diversity fell. Higher Inverse Simpson Index values in graft donor and pretransplant recipient predicted broader posttransplant TCR diversity.

The method was immunoSEQ multiplex PCR; TCRdb's version includes in-frame clones alone and lacks a portion of them. The data hold tens of thousands of clones, with roughly 70% observed a single time. This CDR3 is built from 15 residues. Germline trimming cut 5 bases from V and 2 bases from J; bases unmatched to any gene: 7. Germline-derived CDR1 and CDR2 are MNHEY and SVGAGI. Specified time point: recipient sample about 28 days before transplant, after cytoreduction. To note about this clone: Its antigen is unknown.

The sequence came from a man aged 45 to 65 with myelodysplastic syndrome. Some clones in this sample may be carry-over from other donors' samples. The rearrangement joins TRBV6-5 to TRBJ2-3; 7 positions agree with TRBD2. The source material was peripheral blood mononuclear cells, sampled before stem cell transplant. The CDR3 spells CASSAGGVNTDTQYF. CDR3 DNA: TGTGCCAGCAGTGCTGGGGGGGTAAACACAGATACGCAGTATTTT.